These 28 T cell receptor beta chains share one sample of origin, sequenced in a study of graft-versus-host responses after intestinal transplantation. The table came from immunoSEQ multiplex PCR; TCRdb's copy has only in-frame clones and leaves some out. The table includes tens of thousands of clones, around 44% detected once. The starting material was alloreactive CD4+ T cells from a mixed lymphocyte reaction culture, obtained before intestinal transplant. Described subset: CFSE-low proliferating T cells sorted from roughly six-day pre-transplant mixed lymphocyte reaction (GvH or HvG direction). The receptors here all came from a human patient who received an intestinal transplant.

V gene TRBV6-1 combines with J gene TRBJ2-7; D may be TRBD1 (7 bases). In germline, CDR1 is MNHNS, CDR2 SASEGT. The CDR3 runs 15 residues. The V gene lost 4 bases and the J gene lost 4 bases, with 17 bases spanning the gap. The CDR3 sequence is CASSVGGTAKYEQYF. CDR3 DNA: TGTGCCAGCAGTGTGGGCGGGACAGCAAAGTACGAGCAGTACTTC.

Only a few counts were recorded for this clone. The gene calls are TRBV15 and TRBJ2-5; 7 bases agree with TRBD1. Per the germline V gene, CDR1 is LNHNV and CDR2 is YYDKDF (reference sequence). J gave up 6 bases and V 0 bases, and 19 bases lay outside the gene matches. The CDR3 runs 19 residues. The CDR3 sequence is CATSRDWGQIDRVGKTQYF. The DNA of the CDR3 is TGTGCCACCAGCAGAGATTGGGGCCAAATCGACAGGGTAGGAAAGACCCAGTACTTC.

The chain combines TRBV6-6 with TRBJ2-3; 11 bases match TRBD2. V trimming: 2 bases; J trimming: 7 bases; junction bases outside the gene matches: 5. From germline, CDR1 is MNHNY and CDR2 SVGAGI (reference sequence). CDR3 length: 15 residues. CDR3 sequence: CASSYGLAGGYTQYF. The CDR3 coding sequence is TGTGCCAGCAGTTACGGCCTAGCGGGGGGTTATACGCAGTATTTT.

The table lists this clone with a few counts. The rearrangement links TRBV15 to TRBJ1-4; no clear D gene. V was clipped by 1 base and J by 2 bases, with 5 bases between them. This CDR3 comprises 14 residues. Germline V gene lookup returns CDR1 LNHNV and CDR2 YYDKDF (reference sequence). CDR3 nucleotide sequence: TGTGCCACCAGCAGAGGGGAGACTAATGAAAAACTGTTTTTT. This encodes CATSRGETNEKLFF.

This clone has only a few counts. The V and J genes are TRBV9 and TRBJ2-3; perhaps TRBD1 as D (6 bases). V gave up 0 bases and J gave up 0 bases, with 8 bases separating them. This CDR3 region has 15 residues. Germline values: CDR1 SGDLS, CDR2 YYNGEE. CDR3 region: CASSVVQGSTDTQYF. The CDR3 DNA reads TGTGCCAGCAGCGTAGTTCAGGGGAGCACAGATACGCAGTATTTT. The variable domain in full, completed from reference TRBV9 and TRBJ2-3, reads DSGVTQTPKHLITATGQRVTLRCSPRSGDLSVYWYQQSLDQGLQFLIQYYNGEERAKGNILERFSAQQFPDLHSELNLSSLELGDSALYFCASSVVQGSTDTQYFGPGTRLTVL.

This clone showed up just a few times. The chain uses TRBV6-5 and TRBJ2-5, with a weak D call TRBD2 (6 bases). Germline CDR1 reads MNHEY; CDR2 reads SVGAGI. The CDR3 sequence is 14 residues long. The V and J ends lost 0 bases and 1 base respectively, with 6 bases between them. CDR3 DNA: TGTGCCAGCAGTTACTCGGGACTCCAAGAGACCCAGTACTTC. It specifies CASSYSGLQETQYF.

This sequence joins TRBV5-1 and TRBJ2-3, with 7 bases matching TRBD2. The length of the CDR3 is 15 residues. Germline CDR1 SGHRS, CDR2 YFSETQ. V gave up 4 bases and J gave up 6 bases; unmatched junction bases: 11. This CDR3 is CASSLTGLRVDTQYF. CDR3 nucleotide sequence: TGCGCCAGCAGCCTGACGGGACTAAGGGTGGATACGCAGTATTTT.

The chain carries TRBV4-2 and TRBJ2-2; 7 positions agree with TRBD2. Germline CDR1 and CDR2: LGHNA and YNFKEQ. V was pared by 6 bases and J by 2 bases, with 12 bases of the junction left unmatched. CDR3 length: 17 amino acids. DNA for the CDR3: TGTGCCAGCAGTCCCGGCCTGGGACTACTAAACACCGGGGAGCTGTTTTTT. This gives the protein CASSPGLGLLNTGELFF.

The CDR3 sequence is CASRAGGASDEQFF. The CDR3 nucleotides read TGTGCCAGCAGAGCGGGGGGGGCCAGCGATGAGCAGTTCTTC. The V call is TRBV6-4, the J call TRBJ2-1; 10 nucleotides agree with TRBD2. This CDR3 contains 14 residues. The germline V gene encodes CDR1 MRHNA and CDR2 SNTAGT. J was trimmed by 8 bases and V by 6 bases; bases with no gene match: 7.

V is TRBV7-2 and J is TRBJ1-6; the D gene is possibly TRBD1 (6 bases). The CDR3 totals 16 residues. V lost 5 bases, J lost 0 bases, and 11 bases lay in between. Per germline, CDR1 SGHTA and CDR2 FQGNSA. CDR3 residues: CASSQTGSSYNSPLHF. The CDR3 bases are TGTGCCAGCAGCCAGACAGGCAGCTCCTATAATTCACCCCTCCACTTT. The complete variable domain, with remaining parts taken from reference TRBV7-2 and TRBJ1-6, reads GAGVSQSPSNKVTEKGKDVELRCDPISGHTALYWYRQSLGQGLEFLIYFQGNSAPDKSGLPSDRFSAERTGGSVSTLTIQRTQQEDSAVYLCASSQTGSSYNSPLHFGNGTRLTVT.

This sequence joins TRBV5-8 and TRBJ1-4, with D possibly being TRBD1 (6 bases). V was shortened by 2 bases and J by 8 bases, with 13 bases between the two germline ends. This CDR3 is built from 14 residues. Looked up from germline, CDR1 is SGHTS and CDR2 is YDEGEE. The CDR3 bases are TGTGCCAGCAGCTTCCAGGGGCGGGAGGAAAAACTGTTTTTT. Translating it yields CASSFQGREEKLFF.

The chain recombines TRBV21-1 with TRBJ1-5. TRBV21-1 is tagged as a pseudogene. This CDR3 region has 15 residues. The CDR3 loop is CASSTPGRRVMAQHF. The CDR3 coding sequence is TGTGCCAGCAGCACCCCGGGACGGAGGGTTATGGCCCAGCATTTT.

A few counts support this clone. One end of the junction varies from germline; a read error may be responsible. The chain carries TRBV10-3 and TRBJ2-7; 9 bases agree with TRBD1. This CDR3 is 16 amino acids long. Germline loops: CDR1 ENHRY, CDR2 SYGVKD. The CDR3 nucleotides are TGTGCCAGCAGTCACCGGACAGGGGCCAAACTCTACGAGCAGTACTTC. Protein sequence: CASSHRTGAKLYEQYF.

This chain joins TRBV5-1 and TRBJ1-2, with 7 bases lining up with TRBD1. This CDR3 has 14 residues. V trimming: 4 bases; J trimming: 8 bases; junction bases outside the gene matches: 11. The germline V gene encodes CDR1 SGHRS and CDR2 YFSETQ. The CDR3 loop is CASSRGDRVGGYTF. DNA for the CDR3: TGCGCCAGCAGCAGGGGAGACAGGGTGGGAGGCTACACCTTC.

The rearrangement links TRBV5-1 to TRBJ2-3; tentatively, D is TRBD2 (5 bases). The CDR3 is 14 amino acids. Germline V gene data show CDR1 as SGHRS and CDR2 as YFSETQ. Trimming took 7 bases from V and 3 from J, leaving 15 bases between them. The CDR3 region has the DNA TGCGCCAGCTCCGCTATAGTAGCGACAGATACGCAGTATTTT. Residues: CASSAIVATDTQYF.

V is TRBV9 and J is TRBJ2-1; TRBD2 is a possible D gene (6 bases). This CDR3 is 14 amino acids long. Trimming left V 2 bases short and J 9 bases short, with 15 bases between. Germline CDR1 is SGDLS and CDR2 is YYNGEE. The DNA for the CDR3 is TGTGCCAGCAGCGTCACACTAGGAGGGGCTGAGCAGTTCTTC. This encodes CASSVTLGGAEQFF.

This clone was picked up a small number of times. The V and J genes are TRBV2 and TRBJ2-5; maybe TRBD2 (6 bases). The germline V gene encodes CDR1 SNHLY and CDR2 FYNNEI. The CDR3 runs to 16 residues. Deletions cut 8 bases from V and 5 bases from J, with 24 bases between. The CDR3 bases are TGTGCCAGCCTCCCTGGGCGGGACTGGCAGTGGGAGACCCAGTACTTC. Its translation: CASLPGRDWQWETQYF.

V gene TRBV9 combines with J gene TRBJ1-1; D is undetermined. The CDR3 runs to 13 residues. Germline V lookup: CDR1 SGDLS, CDR2 YYNGEE. Trimming shortened V by 0 bases and J by 0 bases, and 3 bases separated the two germline ends. CDR3 sequence: CASSVALNTEAFF. Here the CDR3 DNA reads TGTGCCAGCAGCGTAGCTCTGAACACTGAAGCTTTCTTT.

The rearrangement uses TRBV10-3 and TRBJ1-1; D is ambiguous. The ends were cut back, 0 bases at V and 0 bases at J, with 14 bases in the middle. CDR1 is ENHRY and CDR2 is SYGVKD in the germline V gene. This CDR3 contains 17 residues. CDR3 DNA sequence: TGTGCCATCAGTGAGTCTAGCGGCCGATGGGTGAACACTGAAGCTTTCTTT. Protein: CAISESSGRWVNTEAFF.

There are a few counts of this clone. The V and J genes are TRBV5-4 and TRBJ2-7, with 9 positions matching TRBD1. Germline V CDR1 and CDR2: SGHNT, YYREEE (reference sequence). The CDR3 has 16 residues. Trimming took 3 bases from V and 7 from J; bases not matched to a gene: 14. The DNA of the CDR3 is TGTGCCAGCAGCTCAGACCGGGACAGGGCCCCCTCGGAGCAGTACTTC. It translates to CASSSDRDRAPSEQYF.

V is TRBV5-4 and J is TRBJ2-7; 8 bases are shared with TRBD1. In germline, CDR1 is SGHNT, CDR2 YYREEE (reference sequence). The length of the CDR3 is 13 residues. V lost 5 bases to trimming and J lost 5 bases; unmatched junction nucleotides: 6. CDR3 DNA: TGTGCCAGCAGGCCGACGACAGGGGACGAGCAGTACTTC. Encoded protein: CASRPTTGDEQYF.

The chain is built from TRBV6-1 and TRBJ2-7, with TRBD1 matching over 9 bases. CDR1 is MNHNS, CDR2 SASEGT, per germline. The J segment lost 7 bases and the V segment lost 4 bases, leaving 5 bases of the junction unmatched. The CDR3 covers 13 residues. Here the CDR3 DNA reads TGTGCCAGCAGTGCACAGGGGGCTGGAGAGCAGTACTTC. It translates to CASSAQGAGEQYF.

This chain joins TRBV27 and TRBJ2-3; TRBD2 aligns across 9 bases. The ends lost 5 bases at V and 1 base at J; junction bases unmatched: 7. This CDR3 has 16 residues. Germline values: CDR1 MNHEY, CDR2 SMNVEV (reference sequence). The CDR3 region is CASSARASGGTDTQYF. For the CDR3, the DNA is TGTGCCAGCAGTGCCCGTGCTAGCGGGGGCACAGATACGCAGTATTTT.

The J gene is TRBJ2-1, the V gene TRBV9; maybe TRBD2 (7 bases). The CDR3 loop spans 17 amino acids. V was clipped by 4 bases and J by 6 bases, with 23 bases between them. Germline CDR1 reads SGDLS; CDR2 reads YYNGEE. CDR3 amino acids: CASSLGGLAGALNEQFF. The CDR3 nucleotides are TGTGCCAGCAGCCTAGGGGGTTTGGCGGGGGCCCTCAATGAGCAGTTCTTC.

The chain combines TRBV10-3 with TRBJ2-2; possible D gene TRBD1, 6 bases. Germline CDR1 reads ENHRY; CDR2 reads SYGVKD. The V gene lost 6 bases and the J gene lost 1 base, with 9 bases spanning the gap. This CDR3 spans 14 amino acids. Written as DNA, the CDR3 is TGTGCCATCAGCCTGGGACAGAACACCGGGGAGCTGTTTTTT. Translation gives CAISLGQNTGELFF.

This clone was observed a few times. The chain uses TRBV5-1 and TRBJ2-5, with 11 bases aligning to TRBD2. Germline V lookup: CDR1 SGHRS, CDR2 YFSETQ. After removal of 1 base from V and 1 base from J, the junction contained 3 bases not matched to a gene. The length of the CDR3 is 16 residues. The CDR3 DNA is TGCGCCAGCAGCTTGACTAGCGGGGGCCCCCAAGAGACCCAGTACTTC. As protein: CASSLTSGGPQETQYF.

The chain's CDR3 is CASKPYYSGANVLTF. CDR3 DNA sequence: TGTGCCAGCAAGCCCTACTACTCTGGGGCCAACGTCCTGACTTTC. The chain links TRBV2 to TRBJ2-6; D unclear. This CDR3 contains 15 residues. Trimming took 7 bases from V and 0 from J, leaving 10 bases between them. CDR1 SNHLY and CDR2 FYNNEI come from the germline V gene.

In DNA, the CDR3 is TGTGCCAGCAGGGCGGGGGGGCCTGGCTATGGCTACACCTTC. As protein: CASRAGGPGYGYTF. This sequence joins TRBV6-1 and TRBJ1-2; possibly TRBD1 for D (6 bases). CDR1 MNHNS and CDR2 SASEGT come from the germline V gene. The CDR3 consists of 14 residues. V was cut by 6 bases and J by 4 bases, with 15 bases left in between.